In its sample, the clone carrying this TCR beta chain was seen a few times. The antigen remains unidentified. Primers: 60 Vbeta forward and 13 Jbeta reverse. Clones were sequenced by immunoSEQ multiplex PCR, and TCRdb holds only the in-frame ones, with some missing. Of 200,000 to 250,000 clones listed, approximately 78% are singletons. The sample originates from a study of cytomegalovirus exposure and HLA in healthy donors. Study findings and constraints: Roughly uniform depth of sequencing across donors was assumed in presence/absence analyses. A prior analysis recorded that most TCR beta V segments were productive about 87% or about 30% of the time.

This CDR3 spans 17 amino acids. Germline CDR1 is SSHAT and CDR2 is FNYEAQ (reference sequence). The junction had 9 bases not matched to a gene; V was cut back by 4 bases and J by 6 bases. This chain connects TRBV7-7 to TRBJ2-1; 13 nucleotides line up with TRBD2. This sequence originates from a male donor in good health and CMV-seronegative. Specimen: PBMCs. The CDR3 sequence: CASSSSGTSGMGNEQFF. CDR3 DNA: TGTGCCAGCAGCTCTTCCGGGACTAGCGGGATGGGCAATGAGCAGTTCTTC.